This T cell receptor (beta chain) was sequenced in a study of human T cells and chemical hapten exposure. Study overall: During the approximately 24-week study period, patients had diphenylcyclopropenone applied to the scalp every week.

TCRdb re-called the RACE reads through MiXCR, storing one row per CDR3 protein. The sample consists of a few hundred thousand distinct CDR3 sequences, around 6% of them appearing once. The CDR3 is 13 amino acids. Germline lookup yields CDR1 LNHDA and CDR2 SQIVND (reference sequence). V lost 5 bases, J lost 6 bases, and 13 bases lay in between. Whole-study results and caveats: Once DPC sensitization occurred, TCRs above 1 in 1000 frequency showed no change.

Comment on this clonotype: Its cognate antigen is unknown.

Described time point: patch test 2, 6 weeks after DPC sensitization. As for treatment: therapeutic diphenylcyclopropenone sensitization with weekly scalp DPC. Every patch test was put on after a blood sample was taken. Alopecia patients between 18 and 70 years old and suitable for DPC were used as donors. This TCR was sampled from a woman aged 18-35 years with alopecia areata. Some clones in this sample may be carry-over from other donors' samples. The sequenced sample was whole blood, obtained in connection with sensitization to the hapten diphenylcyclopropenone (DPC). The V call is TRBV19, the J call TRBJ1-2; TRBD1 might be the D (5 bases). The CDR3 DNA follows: TGTGCCAGTAGTGTGACAGCTTCGGATGGCTACACCTTC. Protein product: CASSVTASDGYTF.